The entry that follows covers one T cell receptor (beta chain) sequence. Indicated time point: persistent/refractory GD, antithyroid drugs over 5 years with positive TRAb. The TCR library used RNA extracted from PBMCs. This entry is derived from a study of regulatory T cells in long-lasting Graves disease. Both iRepertoire HTBI primers and Arm-PCR of CDR3 regions were used to build the TCR beta libraries. In TCRdb, the multiplex PCR reads were re-called with MiXCR into one record per CDR3 protein. The sample holds nearly 350,000 distinct CDR3 sequences, around 20% seen once. Trimming shortened V by 0 bases and J by 2 bases, and 12 bases separated the two germline ends. This CDR3 is built from 17 residues. Looked up from germline, CDR1 is SGHRS and CDR2 is YFSETQ.

This chain joins TRBV5-1 and TRBJ2-6; D is unresolved. This specimen was peripheral blood mononuclear cells (PBMCs), taken when the disease was refractory, from a patient treated with antithyroid drugs. The TCR sequence derives from a female donor with Graves disease. The CDR3 sequence is CASSLEGSGAGANVLTF. The CDR3 DNA reads TGCGCCAGCAGCTTGGAAGGTTCGGGCGCTGGGGCCAACGTCCTGACTTTC.